This record concerns one TCR beta chain sequence. Its recognized antigen is unknown. Per-nucleotide qualities are absent, and no much larger clonotype sits a single base away. TCRbeta CDR3 regions were amplified from genomic DNA using the immunoSEQ Assay, a bias-controlled multiplex PCR. The original methods were these. The number of nucleated cells in each sample was estimated from the amplification of reference gene primers within the assay. Sequence reads were collapsed and filtered to measure the absolute abundance of every unique TCRbeta CDR3 rearrangement. For each sample, productive Simpson clonality was calculated as the square root of Simpson's diversity index across productive rearrangements. TCRdb holds this immuneACCESS table with in-frame rearrangements only. Some clones are missing; in checked studies, unresolved V genes explain under half, and the rest has no known cause. The V and J calls and clone size come from that table; D and trimming were worked out from the DNA. The sample records nearly 80,000 clones, roughly 90% of which are singletons. The ten largest clones represent under 0.8% of the sample.

This entry is derived from a study of blood T cell repertoires in COVID-19 (dated by TCRdb to the early 2020s). The study in broad terms: Samples from collaborators originated in the United States, Italy and Spain and spanned both the acute and convalescent phases of COVID-19. The prospective study material was composed of cDNA or gDNA derived from T cells, B-cell-depleted T cells, or PBMCs. The dataset comprised deeply sampled blood TCRbeta repertoires from subjects exposed to, actively infected with, or recovered from COVID-19. The repertoires were released in a freely available public database meant as a resource for research on the immune response to SARS-CoV-2. The samples were drawn from two sources: the first 160 participants of the ongoing ImmuneRACE study, and 1,000 to 1,500 subjects contributed by 6 global collaborators. The sample metadata nearly always contained a de-identified subject ID, COVID-19 status, age in years and sex. Where HLA class I and class II types were available, the types were taken from metadata supplied by the sample provider, not from assay-based typing. General conclusions and limits of the study: How much clinical and demographic metadata was included differed by source and by participant, and the metadata was provided uncurated.

Each collaborating institution followed its own protocols to collect whole blood in K2EDTA tubes. Collaborator samples were shipped for TCRbeta analysis as frozen whole blood, isolated PBMCs, or DNA extracted from either sample type. CDR1 is given as MNHNS and CDR2 as SASEGT, both from the germline V gene. The junction carries 11 bases between V and J, which are trimmed by 2 bases and 0 bases respectively. The CDR3, cysteine through phenylalanine, is 15 amino acids long. The only DNA kept is the CDR3, 45 bases in frame from the first base. This receptor was obtained from a woman aged 80 or older with acute or convalescent COVID-19. Here the chain combines TRBV6-1 and TRBJ2-7, with no D gene named confidently. The specimen was peripheral blood. The DNA is as follows: TGTGCCAGCAGTGAACAGGTAACCAGCTCCTACGAGCAGTACTTC. This translates into CASSEQVTSSYEQYF.